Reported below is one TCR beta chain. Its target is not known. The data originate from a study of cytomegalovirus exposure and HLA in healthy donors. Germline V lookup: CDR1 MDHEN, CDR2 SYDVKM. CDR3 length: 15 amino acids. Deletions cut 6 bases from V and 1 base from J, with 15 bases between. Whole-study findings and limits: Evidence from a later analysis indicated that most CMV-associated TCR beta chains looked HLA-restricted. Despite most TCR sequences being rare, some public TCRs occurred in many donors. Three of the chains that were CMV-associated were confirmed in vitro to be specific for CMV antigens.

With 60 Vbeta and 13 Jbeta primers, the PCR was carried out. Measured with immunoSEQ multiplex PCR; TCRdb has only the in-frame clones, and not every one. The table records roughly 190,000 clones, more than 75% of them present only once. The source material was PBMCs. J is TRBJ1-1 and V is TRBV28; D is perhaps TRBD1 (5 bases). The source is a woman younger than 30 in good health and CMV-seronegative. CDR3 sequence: CASSPPGQGNTEAFF. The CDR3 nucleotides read TGTGCCAGCAGCCCGCCCGGTCAGGGGAACACTGAAGCTTTCTTT.